These T cell receptor beta chains were read from a single sample in a study of T cell clonotyping in hematopoietic cell transplantation. The repertoire was sequenced with immunoSEQ multiplex PCR; TCRdb's copy has only in-frame clones and lacks some. The data hold 6,000 to 9,000 clones, with 88% observed a single time. This sample comprised PBMCs, obtained 100 days after allogeneic stem cell transplant. The receptors shown here come from a male patient in his late teens or twenties who had an allogeneic stem cell transplant from a related donor, so the T cells may come from the graft donor. Some clones in this sample may be carry-over from other donors' samples. CDR3s include the opening cysteine and the closing phenylalanine or tryptophan. The D gene is left open where the match is weak.

V	J	D	DNA	CDR3
TRBV5-1	TRBJ2-1	-	TGCGCCAGCAGCTTGGCGGGGTCCTACAATGAGCAGTTCTTC	CASSLAGSYNEQFF
TRBV5-1	TRBJ1-5	-	TGCGCCAGCAGCTACTCCCCGGGGAAAGAACAGCCCCAGCATTTT	CASSYSPGKEQPQHF
TRBV30	TRBJ2-2	-	TGTGCCTGGAGTGTAGGGACGATAGTGAACACCGGGGAGCTGTTTTTT	CAWSVGTIVNTGELFF
TRBV11-2	TRBJ2-2	TRBD2	TGTGCCAGCAGCTTAGGCGGGAGGACCACCGGGGAGCTGTTTTTT	CASSLGGRTTGELFF
TRBV5-6	TRBJ1-4	-	TGTGCCAGCAGCTGGAGAATAAATGAAAAACTGTTTTTT	CASSWRINEKLFF
TRBV5-1	TRBJ2-5	-	TGCGCCAGCAGCCCTGGCGGCGGAGAGACCCAGTACTTC	CASSPGGGETQYF
TRBV19	TRBJ1-4	-	TGTGCCAGTAGTAGCAGGTTGGGAACTAATGAAAAACTGTTTTTT	CASSSRLGTNEKLFF
TRBV4-3	TRBJ1-5	-	TGCGCCAGCAGCCAAGATTGGTCCCAGGGAGGAGGTAGCAATCAGCCCCAGCATTTT	CASSQDWSQGGGSNQPQHF
TRBV5-1	TRBJ1-4	TRBD1	TGCGCCAGCAGCTTGGCCCCCGGGACAGGGGTTCTAGGGGCAACTAATGAAAAACTGTTTTTT	CASSLAPGTGVLGATNEKLFF
TRBV5-6	TRBJ2-3	TRBD2	TGTGCCAGCAGCTTGGACGGACTAGCGGGAGGCACAGATACGCAGTATTTT	CASSLDGLAGGTDTQYF
TRBV29-1	TRBJ2-5	TRBD2	TGCAGCGTACGGACTAGCGGCCCCGGGACCCAGTACTTC	CSVRTSGPGTQYF
TRBV5-6	TRBJ1-2	-	TGTGCCAGCAGCCCCCCTCGAGGCTCGAACTATGGCTACACCTTC	CASSPPRGSNYGYTF
TRBV4-3	TRBJ2-1	-	TGCGCCAGCAGCCCAGGAGGACGGGAGTACGGTGAGCAGTTCTTC	CASSPGGREYGEQFF
TRBV5-6	TRBJ2-3	-	TGTGCCAGCAGCTTGGCCGGTTACGGCGCGGGTACGCAGTATTTT	CASSLAGYGAGTQYF
TRBV7-2	TRBJ2-5	-	TGTGCCAGCAGCTACAGGGCCGGGGAGACCCAGTACTTC	CASSYRAGETQYF
TRBV6-5	TRBJ1-2	-	TGTGCCAGCAGTTACTCGCGGCAGGGTGTGGGTGGCTACACCTTC	CASSYSRQGVGGYTF
TRBV2	TRBJ1-3	TRBD1	TGTGCCACTCACCCCGGGACAGGGACTGGAAACACCATATATTTT	CATHPGTGTGNTIYF
TRBV6-5	TRBJ2-2	-	TGTGCCAGCAGTTACGCGACTCGGAGGGACACCGGGGAGCTGTTTTTT	CASSYATRRDTGELFF
TRBV6-1	TRBJ1-5	-	TGTGCCAGCAGTGAACGTAGGGATCAGCCCCAGCATTTT	CASSERRDQPQHF
TRBV9	TRBJ2-2	TRBD1	TGTGCCAGCAGCACCACCTTCGGACAGGAAGCGAACACCGGGGAGCTGTTTTTT	CASSTTFGQEANTGELFF
TRBV5-1	TRBJ1-5	-	TGCGCCAGCAGCTCAACCGGGACGCCAGGGGAGCCCCAGCATTTT	CASSSTGTPGEPQHF
TRBV2	TRBJ2-3	-	TGTGCCAGCAGTCGTTCTGGGGCATTAGATACGCAGTATTTT	CASSRSGALDTQYF
TRBV7-8	TRBJ1-5	-	TGTGCCAGCAGCCCCGAGGTAGGGCCAAATCAGCCCCAGCATTTT	CASSPEVGPNQPQHF
TRBV7-2	TRBJ1-1	TRBD1	TGTGCCAGCAGCGAGAATAACAGGGGGCAGGATGCTTTCTTT	CASSENNRGQDAFF
TRBV20-1	TRBJ2-3	-	TGCAGTGCCGTCCCGGGCCTTTTTCAGTATTTT	CSAVPGLFQYF
TRBV27	TRBJ2-5	-	TGTGCCAGCAGCCTACTTATGGAGACCCAGTACTTC	CASSLLMETQYF
TRBV29-1	TRBJ1-3	-	TGCAGCGTTGAAGTGCAGGGAAACACCATATATTTT	CSVEVQGNTIYF
TRBV5-1	TRBJ1-2	-	TGCGCCAGCAGCTTGAACTCCGGGAGCTATGGCTACACCTTC	CASSLNSGSYGYTF
TRBV5-8	TRBJ2-4	-	TGTGCCAGCGGGGAGTCTGGCCTCACACCGGAGGGCATTCAGTACTTC	CASGESGLTPEGIQYF
TRBV7-9	TRBJ2-4	TRBD2	TGTGCCAGCAGCTCTAGCGGGAAACCCAAAAACATTCAGTACTTC	CASSSSGKPKNIQYF
TRBV11-3	TRBJ1-1	TRBD1	TGTGCCAGCAGCCCCCAACCGACAGGGGGGAGAGCTTTCTTT	CASSPQPTGGRAFF
TRBV25-1	TRBJ2-5	-	TGTGCCAGCAGTGAATATTTGGGGACCGAGACCCAGTACTTC	CASSEYLGTETQYF
TRBV6-1	TRBJ1-2	-	TGTGCCAGCACGTTCTGGGAAGACGGCTACACCTTC	CASTFWEDGYTF
TRBV11-2	TRBJ2-5	TRBD2	TGTGCCGGAAGGACTGGACTAGATGGGGAGACCCAGTACTTC	CAGRTGLDGETQYF